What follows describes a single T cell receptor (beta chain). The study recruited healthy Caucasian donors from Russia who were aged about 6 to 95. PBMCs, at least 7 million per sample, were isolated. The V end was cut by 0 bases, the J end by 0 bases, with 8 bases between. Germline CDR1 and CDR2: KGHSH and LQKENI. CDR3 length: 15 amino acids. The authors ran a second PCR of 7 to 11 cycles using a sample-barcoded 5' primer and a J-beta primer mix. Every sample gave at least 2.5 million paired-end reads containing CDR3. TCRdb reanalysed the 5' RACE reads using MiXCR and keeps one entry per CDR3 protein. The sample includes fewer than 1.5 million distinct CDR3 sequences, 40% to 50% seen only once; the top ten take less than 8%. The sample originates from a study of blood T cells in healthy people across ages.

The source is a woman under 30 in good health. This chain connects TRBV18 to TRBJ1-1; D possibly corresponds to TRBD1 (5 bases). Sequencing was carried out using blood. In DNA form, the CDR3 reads TGTGCCAGCTCACCACCCAACAGGCTGAACACTGAAGCTTTCTTT. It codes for CASSPPNRLNTEAFF.